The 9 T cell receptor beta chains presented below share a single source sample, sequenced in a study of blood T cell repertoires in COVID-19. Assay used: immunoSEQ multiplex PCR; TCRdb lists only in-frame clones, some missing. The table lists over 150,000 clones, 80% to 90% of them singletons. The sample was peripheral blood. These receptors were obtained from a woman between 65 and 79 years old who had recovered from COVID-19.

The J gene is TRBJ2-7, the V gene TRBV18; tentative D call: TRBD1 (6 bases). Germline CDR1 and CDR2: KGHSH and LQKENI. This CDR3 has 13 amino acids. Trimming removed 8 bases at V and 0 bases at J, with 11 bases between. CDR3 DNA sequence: TGTGCCAGCGGACGGGACACCTCCTACGAGCAGTACTTC. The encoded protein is CASGRDTSYEQYF.

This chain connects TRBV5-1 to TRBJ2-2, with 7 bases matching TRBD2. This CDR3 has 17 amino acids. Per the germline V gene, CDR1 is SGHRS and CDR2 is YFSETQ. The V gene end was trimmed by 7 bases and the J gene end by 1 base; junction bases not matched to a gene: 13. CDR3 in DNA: TGCGCCAGCGGCCCCAGCGGGACCTTCCTGAACACCGGGGAGCTGTTTTTT. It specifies CASGPSGTFLNTGELFF.

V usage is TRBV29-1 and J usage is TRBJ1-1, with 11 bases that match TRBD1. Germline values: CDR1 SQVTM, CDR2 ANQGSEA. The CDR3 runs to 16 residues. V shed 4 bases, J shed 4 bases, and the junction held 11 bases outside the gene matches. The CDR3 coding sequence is TGCAGCGTTGCCCCCCGGACAGGGGGCGCGGGCACTGAAGCTTTCTTT. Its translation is CSVAPRTGGAGTEAFF.

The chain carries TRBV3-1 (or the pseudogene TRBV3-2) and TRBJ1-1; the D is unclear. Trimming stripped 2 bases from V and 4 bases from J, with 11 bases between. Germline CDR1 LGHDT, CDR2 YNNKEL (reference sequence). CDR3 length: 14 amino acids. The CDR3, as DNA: TGTGCCAGCAGCCAAACCCAAACGGGCACTGAAGCTTTCTTT. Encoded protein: CASSQTQTGTEAFF.

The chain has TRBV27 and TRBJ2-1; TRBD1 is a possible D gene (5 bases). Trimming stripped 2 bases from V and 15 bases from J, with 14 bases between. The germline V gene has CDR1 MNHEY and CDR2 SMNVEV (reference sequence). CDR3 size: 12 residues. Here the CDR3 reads CASSLIGAPAFF. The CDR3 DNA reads TGTGCCAGCAGTTTAATAGGGGCCCCCGCGTTCTTC.

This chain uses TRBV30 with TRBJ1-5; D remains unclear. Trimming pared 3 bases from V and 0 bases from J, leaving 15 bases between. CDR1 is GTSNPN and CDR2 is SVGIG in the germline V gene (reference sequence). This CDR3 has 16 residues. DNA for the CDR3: TGTGCCTGGAGACCTAGTATCGGCAGTAGCAATCAGCCCCAGCATTTT. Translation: CAWRPSIGSSNQPQHF.

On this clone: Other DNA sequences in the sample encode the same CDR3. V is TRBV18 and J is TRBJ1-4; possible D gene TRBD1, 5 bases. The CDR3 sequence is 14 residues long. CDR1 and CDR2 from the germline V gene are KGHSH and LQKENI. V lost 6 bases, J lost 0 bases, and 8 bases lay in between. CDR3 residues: CASSPGATNEKLFF. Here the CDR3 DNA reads TGTGCCAGCTCCCCGGGGGCAACTAATGAAAAACTGTTTTTT.

CDR3: CSARKQGDTQYF. CDR3 bases: TGCAGCGCCCGCAAACAGGGGGATACGCAGTATTTT. The genes are TRBV29-1 and TRBJ2-3; TRBD1 agrees at 7 bases. Germline-derived CDR1 and CDR2 are SQVTM and ANQGSEA. V shed 7 bases, J shed 6 bases, and the junction held 7 bases outside the gene matches. The CDR3 has 12 amino acids.

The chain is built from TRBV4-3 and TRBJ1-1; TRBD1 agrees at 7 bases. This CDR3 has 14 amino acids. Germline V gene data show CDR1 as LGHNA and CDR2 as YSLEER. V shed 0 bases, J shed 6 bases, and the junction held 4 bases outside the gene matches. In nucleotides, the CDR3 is TGCGCCAGCAGCCAAGATGAGGGGACAGCTGAAGCTTTCTTT. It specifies CASSQDEGTAEAFF.